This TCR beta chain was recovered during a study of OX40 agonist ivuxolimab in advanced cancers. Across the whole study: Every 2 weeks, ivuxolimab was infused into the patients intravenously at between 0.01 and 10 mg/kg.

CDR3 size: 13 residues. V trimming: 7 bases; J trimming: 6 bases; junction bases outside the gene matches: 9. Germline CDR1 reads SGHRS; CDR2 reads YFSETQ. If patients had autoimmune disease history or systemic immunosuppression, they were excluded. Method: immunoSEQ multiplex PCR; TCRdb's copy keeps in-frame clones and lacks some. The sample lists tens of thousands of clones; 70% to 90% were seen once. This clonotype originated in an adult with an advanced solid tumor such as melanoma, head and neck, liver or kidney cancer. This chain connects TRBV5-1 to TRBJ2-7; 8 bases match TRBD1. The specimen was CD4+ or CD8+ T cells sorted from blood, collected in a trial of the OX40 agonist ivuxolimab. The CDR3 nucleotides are TGCGCCAGCCCTTACAGGGGGTTTTTCGAGCAGTACTTC. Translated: CASPYRGFFEQYF.